Listed below are T cell receptor beta chains from one sample, sequenced in a study of a mutant IDH1 vaccine in newly diagnosed glioma. No antigens are known for them. The data were produced by immunoSEQ multiplex PCR, yet TCRdb's version contains in-frame clones alone and is incomplete. The sample lists some 60,000 clones, about 80% occurring once. The sequencing here drew on PBMCs, taken from a glioma patient whose treatment included an IDH1 peptide vaccine. These TCRs come from a man aged 50-59 years with glioma. Each CDR3 is given with its conserved first and last residue. D genes are given only for firm matches. Not every row has a clone size; where given, it reads once, few, many or a size class.

J | size | D | V | CDR3 | DNA
TRBJ2-7 | NA | TRBD2 | TRBV27 | CASSSYGGSSYEQYF | TGTGCCAGCAGTTCATATGGCGGGAGCTCCTACGAGCAGTACTTC
TRBJ2-2 | NA | TRBD2 | TRBV7-8 | CASSLVPGGGTGELFF | TGTGCCAGCAGCTTAGTCCCCGGGGGAGGGACCGGGGAGCTGTTTTTT
TRBJ1-1 | NA | NA | TRBV6-1 | CASARELAFF | TGTGCCAGCGCCAGGGAGTTAGCTTTCTTT
TRBJ1-2 | NA | NA | TRBV27 | CASSLTGTRQIYGYTF | TGTGCCAGCAGTTTAACCGGGACCAGACAGATCTATGGCTACACCTTC
TRBJ2-7 | NA | NA | TRBV14 | CASSQGGPQYF | TGTGCCAGCAGCCAAGGCGGGCCGCAGTACTTC
TRBJ1-4 | few | NA | TRBV14 | CASSPGGTQLFGLFF | TGTGCCAGCAGCCCGGGCGGGACACAGCTCTTTGGACTGTTTTTT
TRBJ2-2 | few | TRBD2 | TRBV7-9 | CASSPTSGKNTGELFF | TGTGCCAGCAGCCCAACTAGCGGGAAGAACACCGGGGAGCTGTTTTTT
TRBJ1-1 | NA | TRBD1 | TRBV7-9 | CASSLRTGGRTEAFF | TGTGCCAGCAGCTTAAGGACAGGGGGTAGGACTGAAGCTTTCTTT
TRBJ2-1 | NA | TRBD2 | TRBV10-3 | CAISGLAGVNEQFF | TGTGCCATCAGTGGACTAGCGGGAGTCAATGAGCAGTTCTTC
TRBJ2-1 | NA | TRBD1 | TRBV6-1 | CASSGQGRHSYNEQFF | TGTGCCAGCAGTGGACAGGGTAGACACTCCTACAATGAGCAGTTCTTC
TRBJ1-3 | NA | NA | TRBV7-9 | CASSLMDSPGNTIYF | TGTGCCAGCAGCTTAATGGACAGCCCTGGAAACACCATATATTTT
TRBJ1-2 | NA | NA | TRBV7-2 | CAGSSKDRDGYTF | TGTGCCGGCAGCTCCAAGGACAGAGATGGCTACACCTTC
TRBJ2-3 | NA | NA | TRBV11-1 | CASSMTGEEAYF | TGTGCCAGCAGCATGACCGGGGAGGAGGCGTATTTT
TRBJ1-3 | NA | NA | TRBV4-1 | CASSQEVANTIYF | TGCGCCAGCAGCCAAGAGGTAGCGAACACCATATATTTT
TRBJ2-7 | NA | NA | TRBV7-2 | CASSLGSLGQGYEQYF | TGTGCCAGCAGCTTAGGCTCCCTCGGGCAGGGCTACGAGCAGTACTTC
TRBJ2-1 | NA | NA | TRBV15 | CATSGPQIEQFF | TGTGCCACCAGCGGGCCACAGATTGAGCAGTTCTTC
TRBJ2-1 | NA | NA | TRBV5-4 | CASITLRGEQFF | TGTGCCAGCATAACCCTCCGGGGTGAGCAGTTCTTC
TRBJ2-7 | NA | NA | TRBV7-6 | CASSLGGSTYEQYF | TGTGCCAGCAGCTTAGGTGGGAGTACCTACGAGCAGTACTTC
TRBJ1-1 | NA | NA | TRBV7-8 | CASSPEASEAFF | TGTGCCAGCAGCCCTGAGGCCAGTGAAGCTTTCTTT
TRBJ2-7 | NA | NA | TRBV14 | CASSQALEQYF | TGTGCCAGCAGCCAGGCCCTGGAGCAGTACTTC